This entry lists 5 T cell receptor beta chains sequenced from one sample in a study of PD-1 blockade in classical Hodgkin lymphoma (TCRdb year 2020). The library was generated by the immunoSEQ multiplex PCR assay. Imported from immuneACCESS, the table was reduced by TCRdb to in-frame sequences with V and J called. These copies leave out some clones; in studies compared against another copy, an unresolved V gene accounts for under half, and the cause of the remainder is not known. The sample profile shows about 24,000 clones; around 90% of them were found once. Of the sample, roughly 0.58% falls within the top ten clones. The intended sense of this specimen's time point label: newly diagnosed, previously untreated cHL patient sample. Magnetic negative selection with a Miltenyi CD4+ T cell isolation kit was used to purify CD4+ T cells from thawed PBMCs. Sequencing was done on a sample of CD4+ T cells from blood. These receptors all stem from a human donor with classical Hodgkin lymphoma.

This chain joins TRBV6-6 and TRBJ2-3; D is uncertain. The CDR3 covers 13 residues. Between the trimmed V and J ends, which lost 6 bases and 10 bases, there was a span of 17 bases. In germline, CDR1 is MNHNY, CDR2 SVGAGI (reference sequence). The CDR3 DNA follows: TGTGCCAGCAGCCCCGGCGGTACGCCCGCGCAGTATTTT. Amino acids: CASSPGGTPAQYF.

This sequence joins TRBV6-1 and TRBJ2-7; unclear D gene. This CDR3 has 14 residues. Germline V gene lookup returns CDR1 MNHNS and CDR2 SASEGT. V was shortened by 8 bases and J by 0 bases, with 14 bases between the two germline ends. CDR3 in amino acids: CASRASVSSYEQYF. As DNA, the CDR3 is TGTGCCAGCCGGGCCTCAGTCTCCTCCTACGAGCAGTACTTC.

The CDR3 here is CASSVEGVTEAFF. CDR3 sequence (DNA): TGTGCCAGCAGCGTAGAGGGGGTCACTGAAGCTTTCTTT. The chain recombines TRBV7-9 with TRBJ1-1; a weak D match, TRBD1 (6 bases). The CDR3 has 13 residues. The germline V gene encodes CDR1 SEHNR and CDR2 FQNEAQ (reference sequence). V was pared by 5 bases and J by 4 bases, with 11 bases between.

J is TRBJ2-2 and V is TRBV10-3; 10 nucleotides align to TRBD2. The CDR3 contains 15 residues. Looked up from germline, CDR1 is ENHRY and CDR2 is SYGVKD. V was clipped by 8 bases and J by 5 bases; unmatched bases: 8. The CDR3 region has the DNA TGTGCCATCGCCCCCCCAGCGGGGGGGACCGGGGAGCTGTTTTTT. As protein: CAIAPPAGGTGELFF.

CDR3 DNA sequence: TGTGCCAGCAGCTTAGATTCCGTAGCATTTGGCGCCAAAAACATTCAGTACTTC. This gives the protein CASSLDSVAFGAKNIQYF. V usage is TRBV7-2 and J usage is TRBJ2-4; D unresolved. Trimming shortened V by 1 base and J by 1 base, and 17 bases separated the two germline ends. The germline V gene encodes CDR1 SGHTA and CDR2 FQGNSA. The CDR3 has 18 residues.